This TCR beta chain was recorded in a study of PD-1 blockade in classical Hodgkin lymphoma. Repertoires were generated with immunoSEQ multiplex PCR, while TCRdb's copy carries only in-frame clones and drops some. The data hold tens of thousands of clones, with roughly 93% observed a single time. Study-wide points: A reduction in baseline TCR diversity was reportedly seen in newly diagnosed patients relative to healthy donors.

Trimming stripped 5 bases from V and 1 base from J, with 15 bases between. Per germline, CDR1 SGHVS and CDR2 FNYEAQ. The CDR3 is made up of 16 amino acids. In the case of this clone: Its target is unknown.

The time point: newly diagnosed, previously untreated cHL patient sample. Newly diagnosed, untreated classical Hodgkin lymphoma PBMCs served as comparison. The material sequenced was peripheral blood mononuclear cells (PBMCs). This receptor was taken from a human donor with classical Hodgkin lymphoma. The chain combines TRBV7-6 with TRBJ1-5; D possibly corresponds to TRBD1 (5 bases). As DNA, the CDR3 is TGTGCCAGCAGCCAAGGGGCGGGGGGGAGCAATCAGCCCCAGCATTTT. Encoded protein: CASSQGAGGSNQPQHF.